The T cell receptor beta chain described here comes from a study of blood T cell repertoires in COVID-19. The overall study: Acute-phase and convalescent COVID-19 samples originated in the United States, Italy and Spain.

Clones were sequenced by immunoSEQ multiplex PCR, and TCRdb holds only the in-frame ones, with some missing. The sample includes over 150,000 clones, approximately 85% of them seen just once. Participants' own reports of clinical history determined their cohort assignment. V lost 1 base and J lost 12, with 18 bases in between. The CDR3 is 13 amino acids. Germline V CDR1 and CDR2: SQVTM, ANQGSEA. V gene TRBV29-1 combines with J gene TRBJ1-1; D gene ambiguous. Input material: PBMCs or T cells enriched from blood (not recorded which). This TCR came from a man aged 40-50 years who had recovered from COVID-19. CDR3 sequence reads: CSVEAEATGITFF. CDR3 sequence (DNA): TGCAGCGTTGAAGCCGAGGCTACGGGGATCACTTTCTTT.